This T cell receptor (beta chain) came from a study of blood T cell repertoires in COVID-19. Sequenced by immunoSEQ multiplex PCR; TCRdb stores in-frame clones only, minus some. This sample has 170,000 or so clones, with approximately 90% found just once. The TCR sequence derives from a man between 18 and 29 years old who had recovered from COVID-19. The sample consisted of peripheral blood.

The CDR3 DNA reads as TGTGCCTGGAGCGGACAGAACACTGAAGCTTTCTTT. Translated, it gives CAWSGQNTEAFF. The chain joins TRBV30 to TRBJ1-1; the D gene is possibly TRBD1 (5 bases). Germline V gives CDR1 GTSNPN, CDR2 SVGIG (reference sequence). CDR3 length: 12 residues. V shed 3 bases and J shed 1 base, with 6 bases lying between them.